This T cell receptor beta chain is from a study of CD8 T cells in Susac syndrome. This clonotype came up once. TCR beta from blood CD8+ and CD4+ T cells was sequenced. FACS enriched CD8+ TEMRA cells, while bulk CD8+ and CD4+ were negatively isolated. Looked up from germline, CDR1 is SGHDN and CDR2 is FVKESK. The CDR3 covers 16 residues. V was trimmed by 2 bases and J by 0 bases, leaving 10 bases between them. Reverse transcription of 0.5 to 1 ug RNA was performed with random hexamers. Multiplex immunoSEQ PCR targeted 54 Vbeta and 13 Jbeta TCR beta segments. TCRdb reprocessed the immunoSEQ multiplex PCR reads with MiXCR, giving one entry per CDR3 protein. The profile covers a few hundred thousand distinct CDR3 sequences, with about nine tenths appearing a single time and approximately 0.18% taken by the ten largest.

The receptor was isolated from a human donor with multiple sclerosis. Sequencing was performed on CD8+ T cells from PBMCs. This chain uses TRBV14 with TRBJ2-2, with D hard to call. In DNA, the CDR3 is TGTGCCAGCAGCCAAACAGAACCCGCGAACACCGGGGAGCTGTTTTTT. Translated, it gives CASSQTEPANTGELFF.